This T cell receptor (beta chain) was identified in a study of blood T cell repertoires in COVID-19. As for the study in general: Specimens from acute and convalescent COVID-19 originated in the United States, Italy and Spain. In each case, the material was cDNA or gDNA derived from T cells, B-cell-depleted T cells, or PBMCs.

Original processing notes: Quantification of nucleated cells was approximated via reference gene primer amplification. This table comes from immunoSEQ multiplex PCR, and its TCRdb copy is limited to in-frame clones, with some not included. That table is the source of V, J and clone size, and D and trimming were worked out from the DNA. The sample records about 110,000 clones, under 85% being singletons. Sequenced sample: peripheral blood. The receptor's source is a woman aged 55-69 years with acute or convalescent COVID-19.

The CDR3 protein is CASSPGTGSQYGYTF. DNA for the CDR3: TGTGCCAGCAGTCCCGGGACAGGCTCCCAGTATGGCTACACCTTC. V gene TRBV27 combines with J gene TRBJ1-2; 8 nucleotides match TRBD1. This CDR3 region has 15 residues. V shed 5 bases, J shed 5 bases, and the junction held 10 bases outside the gene matches. CDR1 and CDR2 (germline): MNHEY, SMNVEV (reference sequence).